The entry that follows covers one TCR beta chain sequence. Germline CDR1 is DFQATT and CDR2 is SNEGSKA (reference sequence). Trimming shortened V by 2 bases and J by 5 bases, and 12 bases separated the two germline ends. The CDR3 is 13 residues long. Primers used in a second PCR of about 6 to 12 cycles were a sample-barcoded 5' primer and a J-beta primer mix. TCRdb fed the 5' RACE reads into MiXCR, producing one record per CDR3 protein. In the table there are some 1.7 million distinct CDR3 sequences, roughly 30% of which are singletons. This entry is derived from a study of blood T cells in healthy people across ages.

This chain uses TRBV20-1 with TRBJ2-5; D is undetermined. The TCR sequence derives from a woman aged 25-40 years in good health. The sequenced sample consisted of blood. The CDR3 sequence: CSARFYGSETQYF. CDR3 sequence (DNA): TGCAGTGCTAGATTCTATGGGTCGGAGACCCAGTACTTC.